This T cell receptor (beta chain) was sequenced for a study of blood T cell repertoires in COVID-19. Across the study: Acute-phase and convalescent COVID-19 samples originated in the United States, Italy and Spain.

Original handling: The assay estimated nucleated cells by amplifying reference gene primers. Assay: immunoSEQ multiplex PCR; the TCRdb copy retains only in-frame clones and omits some. The D gene and trimming were derived from the DNA, and the V and J assignments and clone size from that table. The sample contains some 190,000 clones, about 83% of which appear only once. Germline values: CDR1 MDHEN, CDR2 SYDVKM. The CDR3 runs to 15 residues. Trimming stripped 5 bases from V and 3 bases from J, with 14 bases between. This chain joins TRBV28 and TRBJ1-5; TRBD1 might be the D (6 bases). Sequencing input: peripheral blood. This TCR derives from a woman aged 70-85 years with active or convalescent COVID-19. The CDR3 loop is CASSPRTAYNQPQHF. The CDR3 bases are TGTGCCAGCAGTCCCCGGACAGCTTACAATCAGCCCCAGCATTTT.